This is a list of T cell receptor beta chains from one sample in a study of immune evolution from preneoplasia to lung adenocarcinoma. The data were produced by immunoSEQ multiplex PCR, yet TCRdb's version contains in-frame clones alone and is incomplete. This table has 25,000 to 30,000 clones, less than 80% appearing once. The sequencing input was FFPE invasive lung adenocarcinoma tissue. Source of these receptors: a person aged 55 to 69 with invasive lung adenocarcinoma. Some clones in this sample may be carry-over from other donors' samples. The conserved cysteine and the conserved F or W are not part of the CDR3 here. Size is stated for part of the rows, as once, few or many counts, or as a class when the clone is expanded.

cdr3_aa j_call clone_size v_call
AWTRTSGRRSSYEQY TRBJ2-7 NA TRBV30
ASSYSGSRTYGYT TRBJ1-2 NA TRBV6-5
ASSLQLAGVEETQY TRBJ2-5 NA TRBV5-1
AISGAENQPQH TRBJ1-5 NA TRBV10-3
ASRLGQGTYEQY TRBJ2-7 NA TRBV10-3
ASTRADTQY TRBJ2-3 NA TRBV2
ASTGAAGNTIY TRBJ1-3 few TRBV6-5
ASSIRDLQPQH TRBJ1-5 NA TRBV19
ASSAQAENTGELF TRBJ2-2 NA TRBV10-2
ASSQDGGWGADTGELF TRBJ2-2 NA TRBV4-1
ASSMGSGELF TRBJ2-2 medium-sized TRBV19
ASSVAAGGQETQY TRBJ2-5 once TRBV9
ASSPGDTAYEQY TRBJ2-7 NA TRBV7-9
ASSLSKLAGGDYNEQF TRBJ2-1 NA TRBV7-3
ASSETGTVTNEQF TRBJ2-1 NA TRBV10-2
ASSLRLLSSYEQY TRBJ2-7 NA TRBV5-8
ASSPGGTGIGYT TRBJ1-2 NA TRBV5-4
ASSPPSPQETQY TRBJ2-5 NA TRBV18
ASSRQGPSGQPQH TRBJ1-5 NA TRBV18
ASSLRTGLGYGYT TRBJ1-2 NA TRBV4-1
ASSFSWTAQETQY TRBJ2-5 NA TRBV28
ASRWTLVPSGNTIY TRBJ1-3 NA TRBV2
ASSLGTSGSLYEQY TRBJ2-7 NA TRBV7-9
ASSLRLAVGGSYNEQF TRBJ2-1 NA TRBV5-5
ASKGGVNEQF TRBJ2-1 NA TRBV6-6
ASSFPWNTQY TRBJ2-3 NA TRBV11-3
ASSWDGGYGEQY TRBJ2-7 NA TRBV5-1
ASSPGLAGVNEQF TRBJ2-1 NA TRBV7-7
AWSVAEASGNTIY TRBJ1-3 NA TRBV30
ASSFVQGMEDTQY TRBJ2-3 NA TRBV5-1
ASSFSGGSYEQY TRBJ2-7 NA TRBV27
ASSEGTGGRSYEQY TRBJ2-7 few TRBV10-2
ASRLGLALYNEQF TRBJ2-1 NA TRBV6-5
ASSLFRGAYEQY TRBJ2-7 few TRBV27
ASSLLELARNNEQF TRBJ2-1 NA TRBV7-9
ASATYFPSTVGYT TRBJ1-2 NA TRBV6-1
ASSPLPGLAGTDTQY TRBJ2-3 NA TRBV11-3
ASSLVVPGTQY TRBJ2-5 NA TRBV7-9
ASSPRTGRIGELF TRBJ2-2 NA TRBV18
ASTRTGRLGETQY TRBJ2-5 NA TRBV5-6
ASSLGSTDTQY TRBJ2-3 NA TRBV5-1
ASSLAWGGMGADTQY TRBJ2-3 NA TRBV7-8
ASSASGTAYEQY TRBJ2-7 NA TRBV9
ASSRPSTDTQY TRBJ2-3 NA TRBV28
ASSLGLASNEQF TRBJ2-1 NA TRBV5-1
ASSHSQGTGELF TRBJ2-2 NA TRBV4-1
ASKWKATEAYEQY TRBJ2-7 NA TRBV19
SADSSRETQY TRBJ2-5 NA TRBV29-1
ASSVLAGVGGTDTQY TRBJ2-3 NA TRBV9
ASSIRQGSTDTQY TRBJ2-3 NA TRBV5-4
ASSENPLTGELF TRBJ2-2 NA TRBV9